A single sample is the source of the 27 T cell receptor beta chains below, sequenced in a study of human T cells and chemical hapten exposure. TCRdb independently ran MiXCR on the RACE reads; one entry per CDR3 protein. This sample carries a few hundred thousand distinct CDR3 sequences, roughly 6.3% of them seen once, and the ten largest clones take around 5.8%. Sample time point: patch test 2, 6 weeks after DPC sensitization. The treatment here: therapeutic diphenylcyclopropenone sensitization with weekly scalp DPC. Sequenced here: whole blood, sampled in connection with sensitization to the hapten diphenylcyclopropenone (DPC). Receptors were obtained from a woman aged 18-29 years with alopecia areata. Some clones in this sample may be carry-over from other donors' samples.

This clonotype came up many times. The chain joins TRBV20-1 to TRBJ1-3; the D gene is possibly TRBD1 (6 bases). CDR1 and CDR2 (germline): DFQATT, SNEGSKA (reference sequence). The CDR3 consists of 14 residues. The V end lost 3 bases, the J end lost 5 bases, and 14 bases lay between the germline ends. The DNA for the CDR3 is TGCAGTGCTAGTCAATGGGGGGCAAGAAACACCATATATTTT. Protein product: CSASQWGARNTIYF.

This clonotype was picked up many times. The rearrangement uses TRBV18 and TRBJ2-5; 7 nucleotides agree with TRBD1. The germline V gene has CDR1 KGHSH and CDR2 LQKENI. V dropped 0 bases and J dropped 1; count of bases not matched to a gene: 2. The CDR3 has 15 amino acids. CDR3 loop: CASSPPGTAQETQYF. The CDR3 nucleotides read TGTGCCAGCTCACCACCGGGGACAGCCCAAGAGACCCAGTACTTC.

This clonotype has a handful of counts. This sequence joins TRBV4-3 and TRBJ2-5; D tentatively fits TRBD1 or TRBD2 (5 bases each). Trimming cost V 0 bases and J 6 bases, with 11 bases left between them. Germline loops: CDR1 LGHNA, CDR2 YSLEER. CDR3 size: 14 residues. CDR3 loop: CASSQDRGRKTQYF. CDR3 bases: TGCGCCAGCAGCCAAGACCGGGGCCGAAAGACCCAGTACTTC.

This clonotype was counted ten times or more. The CDR3 DNA follows: TGTGCCAGCAGTTCCCCGGGTTTAGGTAGATCGCAGTATTTT. Translating it yields CASSSPGLGRSQYF. This chain uses TRBV6-5 with TRBJ2-3; D unclear. The CDR3 runs 14 residues. With 4 bases removed from V and 10 bases from J, the gap between germline ends came to 18 bases. CDR1 and CDR2 (germline): MNHEY, SVGAGI.

This clonotype has a count of ten or more. The chain combines TRBV12-3 or TRBV12-4 with TRBJ1-3; D is undetermined. The CDR3 totals 14 residues. The V gene lost 7 bases and the J gene lost 0 bases, with 10 bases spanning the gap. The CDR3 nucleotides read TGTGCCAGCATCGGACGGGGCTCTGGAAACACCATATATTTT. Translating gives CASIGRGSGNTIYF.

CDR3 DNA sequence: TGTGCCAGCAGTTACCTCATCCCAGATACGCAGTATTTT. Its translation is CASSYLIPDTQYF. The chain couples TRBV6-2 or TRBV6-3 to TRBJ2-3; D gene uncertain. The CDR3 has 13 residues. Germline V gene sequence: CDR1 MNHEY, CDR2 SVGEGT. The V gene lost 2 bases and the J gene lost 4 bases, with 7 bases spanning the gap.

This clonotype was counted ten times or more. This chain links TRBV29-1 with TRBJ2-2; 8 nucleotides align to TRBD1. Germline CDR1 SQVTM, CDR2 ANQGSEA. CDR3 size: 15 residues. The trim removed 4 bases at V and 4 bases at J, leaving 8 bases unmatched. The CDR3 region has the DNA TGCAGCGTTGGGGGGGACAGGCGGAGCACCGGGGAGCTGTTTTTT. It is translated as CSVGGDRRSTGELFF.

This clonotype was counted at least ten times. The chain carries TRBV11-2 and TRBJ1-5, with D tentatively TRBD1 (5 bases). This CDR3 spans 16 amino acids. The germline V and J ends were trimmed by 1 base and 2 bases, with 12 bases remaining between them. Per germline, CDR1 SGHAT and CDR2 FQNNGV. DNA of the CDR3: TGTGCCAGCAGCTTAGGGGCAGGGCGTGGCAATCAGCCCCAGCATTTT. Translation: CASSLGAGRGNQPQHF.

The sample holds a few counts of this clonotype. V usage is TRBV7-2 and J usage is TRBJ2-2; unclear D gene. The V gene's germline CDR1 is SGHTA and CDR2 FQGNSA. The V and J ends lost 4 bases and 0 bases respectively, with 9 bases between them. This CDR3 contains 15 residues. CDR3 residues: CASSSQIANTGELFF. The DNA for the CDR3 is TGTGCCAGCAGCTCCCAGATCGCGAACACCGGGGAGCTGTTTTTT.

This clonotype has a handful of counts. This chain connects TRBV5-1 to TRBJ1-1, with 8 bases identical to TRBD1. J lost 8 bases, V lost 2 bases, and 5 bases had no gene match. The CDR3 is made up of 13 amino acids. Germline loops: CDR1 SGHRS, CDR2 YFSETQ. The CDR3 sequence: CASSLRTGNEAFF. DNA of the CDR3: TGCGCCAGCAGCTTAAGGACAGGGAACGAAGCTTTCTTT.

The table lists this clonotype with many counts. The chain links TRBV20-1 to TRBJ2-1; D is ambiguous. CDR1 is DFQATT, CDR2 SNEGSKA, per germline (reference sequence). This CDR3 contains 14 residues. Trimming left V 0 bases short and J 2 bases short, with 8 bases between. The CDR3 is CSAREYRTYNEQFF. The CDR3 DNA reads TGCAGTGCTAGAGAGTATCGTACCTACAATGAGCAGTTCTTC.

This clonotype came up a few times. As DNA, the CDR3 is TGTGCCAGCAGTTACTCACAGAACGACTCTGGAAACACCATATATTTT. Protein sequence: CASSYSQNDSGNTIYF. V gene TRBV6-6 combines with J gene TRBJ1-3; D uncertain. Trimming took off 0 bases at V and 0 bases at J, with 9 bases between the two ends. The CDR3 totals 16 residues. Germline loops: CDR1 MNHNY, CDR2 SVGAGI (reference sequence).

In this sample, this clonotype turned up many times. V gene TRBV20-1 combines with J gene TRBJ1-4; a possible D gene is TRBD1 (6 bases). Looked up from germline, CDR1 is DFQATT and CDR2 is SNEGSKA (reference sequence). Between the trimmed V and J ends, which lost 4 bases and 7 bases, there was a span of 19 bases. CDR3 length: 15 amino acids. The CDR3 coding sequence is TGCAGTGCTACAAGCCCCCGGGGGCCGGGTGAAAAACTGTTTTTT. This codes for CSATSPRGPGEKLFF.

DNA of the CDR3: TGCAGTGCCAGCAGGGTATCATCCTACGAGCAGTACTTC. Translation gives CSASRVSSYEQYF. The chain is built from TRBV20-1 and TRBJ2-7; a possible D gene is TRBD1 (5 bases). The CDR3 is 13 amino acids. Deletions cut 6 bases from V and 1 base from J, with 13 bases between. Germline-derived CDR1 and CDR2 are DFQATT and SNEGSKA (reference sequence).

This clonotype was found many times. V gene TRBV6-5 combines with J gene TRBJ2-4; 12 bases agree with TRBD1. This CDR3 comprises 16 residues. CDR1 MNHEY and CDR2 SVGAGI come from the germline V gene. J was trimmed by 8 bases and V by 6 bases; bases with no gene match: 11. Here the CDR3 DNA reads TGTGCCAGCAGCCTTGGGACAGGGGGCAGGGGGTACATTCAGTACTTC. Protein: CASSLGTGGRGYIQYF.

This clonotype was seen at least ten times. The DNA of the CDR3 is TGTGCCAGCAGCCACGGACCGAGAAACACCATATATTTT. Its translation is CASSHGPRNTIYF. V usage is TRBV3-1 and J usage is TRBJ1-3; D ambiguous. The V gene lost 3 bases and the J gene lost 5 bases, with 8 bases spanning the gap. Per germline, CDR1 LGHDT and CDR2 YNNKEL (reference sequence). The CDR3 is 13 amino acids.

This clonotype was detected only a few times. This chain joins TRBV5-5 and TRBJ2-3, with D perhaps TRBD1 or TRBD2 (5 bases each). The CDR3 runs 15 residues. Trimming removed 1 base at V and 1 base at J, with 10 bases between. In germline, CDR1 is SGHKS, CDR2 YYEKEE (reference sequence). As DNA, the CDR3 is TGTGCCAGCAGCTTGTCGGGGACCGGCACAGATACGCAGTATTTT. Its translation: CASSLSGTGTDTQYF. The entire variable domain, with the rest obtained from reference TRBV5-5 and TRBJ2-3, is as follows: DAGVTQSPTHLIKTRGQQVTLRCSPISGHKSVSWYQQVLGQGPQFIFQYYEKEERGRGNFPDRFSARQFPNYSSELNVNALLLGDSALYLCASSLSGTGTDTQYFGPGTRLTVL.

The rearrangement joins TRBV14 to TRBJ2-3, with D unclear. The CDR3 loop spans 13 amino acids. Per germline, CDR1 SGHDN and CDR2 FVKESK. Trimming took off 4 bases at V and 3 bases at J, with 8 bases between the two ends. For the CDR3, the DNA is TGTGCCAGCAGCCGACTTGTGACAGATACGCAGTATTTT. Its protein product is CASSRLVTDTQYF.

At least ten counts were recorded for this clonotype. The chain links TRBV5-1 to TRBJ2-5, with D perhaps matching TRBD1 (5 bases). The CDR3 is 13 residues long. V lost 3 bases to trimming and J lost 4 bases, with 10 bases between them. Germline CDR1 is SGHRS and CDR2 is YFSETQ. CDR3 protein: CASSYQGTETQYF. Written as DNA, the CDR3 is TGCGCCAGCAGCTACCAGGGAACAGAGACCCAGTACTTC.

The chain recombines TRBV25-1 with TRBJ2-1; 9 nucleotides match TRBD2. The J segment lost 8 bases and the V segment lost 0 bases, leaving 8 bases of the junction unmatched. CDR1 and CDR2 (germline): MGHDK, SYGVNS. The CDR3 length is 16 residues. CDR3 DNA sequence: TGTGCCAGCAGTGAATATGCGGGGGGGCCCCGCGATGAGCAGTTCTTC. It encodes CASSEYAGGPRDEQFF.

The V gene is TRBV29-1, the J gene TRBJ2-5, with 8 bases that match TRBD1. The germline gives CDR1 SQVTM, CDR2 ANQGSEA. J gave up 4 bases and V 5 bases, and 6 bases lay outside the gene matches. The CDR3 totals 13 residues. Here the CDR3 reads CSVMTGVTETQYF. Written as DNA, the CDR3 is TGCAGCGTTATGACAGGGGTTACAGAGACCCAGTACTTC.

V and J are TRBV12-3 or TRBV12-4 and TRBJ1-5, with D maybe TRBD1 (6 bases). Trimming pared 8 bases from V and 2 bases from J, leaving 13 bases between. The CDR3 spans 14 residues. The CDR3 bases are TGTGCCAGCGCGGTGGACAGTCGCAATCAGCCCCAGCATTTT. Amino acids: CASAVDSRNQPQHF.

There are a few counts of this clonotype. The chain uses TRBV3-1 and TRBJ2-3, with D maybe TRBD2 (5 bases). Trimming cost V 5 bases and J 3 bases, with 15 bases left between them. Germline CDR1 reads LGHDT; CDR2 reads YNNKEL (reference sequence). The CDR3 is made up of 15 amino acids. As DNA, the CDR3 is TGTGCCAGCAGCAACAGTGAGGGCGGGACAGATACGCAGTATTTT. As protein: CASSNSEGGTDTQYF.

This clonotype was seen a handful of times. This chain connects TRBV5-4 to TRBJ2-3; no clear D. Trimming cost V 3 bases and J 2 bases, with 7 bases left between them. The CDR3 covers 13 residues. The germline CDR1 and CDR2 sequences are SGHNT and YYREEE (reference sequence). The CDR3 DNA sequence: TGTGCCAGCAGCTCCGCTAACACAGATACGCAGTATTTT. Amino acids: CASSSANTDTQYF.

This clonotype was found a few times. V is TRBV2 and J is TRBJ2-5, with TRBD2 matching 7 bases. The CDR3 is 14 residues long. Per germline, CDR1 SNHLY and CDR2 FYNNEI. Trimming removed 4 bases from V and 4 bases from J; junction bases left unmatched: 6. CDR3 region: CASSVLASRETQYF. In DNA, the CDR3 is TGTGCCAGCAGTGTACTAGCGAGTAGAGAGACCCAGTACTTC.

This clonotype was seen repeatedly, ten times or more. This chain links TRBV5-5 with TRBJ1-1, with D tentatively TRBD1 (5 bases). Trimming took 3 bases from V and 0 from J, leaving 12 bases between them. Germline CDR1 and CDR2: SGHKS and YYEKEE (reference sequence). The CDR3 consists of 15 residues. The chain's CDR3 is CASSWALQVNTEAFF. The CDR3, as DNA: TGTGCCAGCAGCTGGGCCCTACAGGTGAACACTGAAGCTTTCTTT.

V is TRBV12-3 or TRBV12-4 and J is TRBJ1-5; 9 bases fit TRBD1. J was trimmed by 3 bases and V by 5 bases; bases with no gene match: 11. The CDR3 is 17 residues long. The CDR3 here is CASSPGTGNLLNQPQHF. DNA of the CDR3: TGTGCCAGCAGTCCCGGGACAGGGAACCTTCTCAATCAGCCCCAGCATTTT.